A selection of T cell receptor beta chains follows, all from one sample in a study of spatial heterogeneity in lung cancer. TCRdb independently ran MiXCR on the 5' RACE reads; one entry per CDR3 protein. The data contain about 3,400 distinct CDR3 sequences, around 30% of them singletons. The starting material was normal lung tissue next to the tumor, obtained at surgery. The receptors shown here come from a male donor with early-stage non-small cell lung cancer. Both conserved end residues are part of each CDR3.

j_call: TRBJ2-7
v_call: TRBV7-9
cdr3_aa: CASRRTSGGNYEQYF

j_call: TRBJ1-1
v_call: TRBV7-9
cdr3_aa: CASSRGQGFFAFF

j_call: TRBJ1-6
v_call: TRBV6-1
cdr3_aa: CASRDGYNSPLHF

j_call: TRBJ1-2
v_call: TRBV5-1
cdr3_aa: CASSSSSGQYGYTF

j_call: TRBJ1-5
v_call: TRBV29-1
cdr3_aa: CSAGAGLNQPQHF

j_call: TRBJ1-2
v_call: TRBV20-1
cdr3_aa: CSVSKRTVGYTF

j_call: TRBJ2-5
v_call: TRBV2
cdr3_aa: CASRFHGTRETQYF

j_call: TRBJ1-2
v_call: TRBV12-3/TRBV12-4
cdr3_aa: CASSYRSYGYTF

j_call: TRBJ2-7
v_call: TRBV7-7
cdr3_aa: CASSPSGGLEPRKQYF

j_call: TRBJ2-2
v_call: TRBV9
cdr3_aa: CASSPPTGELFF

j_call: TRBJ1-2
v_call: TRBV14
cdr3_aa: CASSQDPPGGVGEGGYTF

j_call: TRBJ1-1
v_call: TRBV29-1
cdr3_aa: CSVEGQGGEAFF

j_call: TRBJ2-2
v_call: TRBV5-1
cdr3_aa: CASGSGSNTGELFF

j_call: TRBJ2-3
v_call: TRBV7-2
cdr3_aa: CASSLSSGRATDTQYF

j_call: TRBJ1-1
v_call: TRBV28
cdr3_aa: CASSATRREAFF

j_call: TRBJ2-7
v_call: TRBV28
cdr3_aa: CASSLGISYEQYF

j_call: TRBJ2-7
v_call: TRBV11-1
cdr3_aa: CASSQILGSYEQYF

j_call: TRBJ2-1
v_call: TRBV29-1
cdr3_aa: CSVSLGLAGTQNEQFF

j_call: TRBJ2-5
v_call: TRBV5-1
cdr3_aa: CASGERGGEETQYF

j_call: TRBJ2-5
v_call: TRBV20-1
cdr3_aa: CSARDSQGQPQETQYF

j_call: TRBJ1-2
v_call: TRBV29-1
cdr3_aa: CSVGQGLGYGYTF

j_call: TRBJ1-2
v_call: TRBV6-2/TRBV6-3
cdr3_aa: CASSYSRGPQIDYGYTF

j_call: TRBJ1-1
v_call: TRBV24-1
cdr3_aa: CATRSGFFNTEAFF

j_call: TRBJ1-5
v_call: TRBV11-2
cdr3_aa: CASSVGNSNQPQHF

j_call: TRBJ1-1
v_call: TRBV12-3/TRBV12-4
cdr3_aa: CASSLSTNTEAFF

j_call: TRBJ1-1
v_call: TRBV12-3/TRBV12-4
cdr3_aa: CASSPGQGSTEAFF

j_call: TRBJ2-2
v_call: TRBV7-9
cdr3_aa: CASSSPGQGTHAFTGELFF

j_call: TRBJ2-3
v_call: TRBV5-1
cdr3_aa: CASRPDRSTDTQYF

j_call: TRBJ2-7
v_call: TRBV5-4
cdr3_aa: CASSLQGSYEQYF

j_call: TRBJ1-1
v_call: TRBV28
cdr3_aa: CASRVSTEAFF

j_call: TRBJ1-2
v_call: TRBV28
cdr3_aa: CASSLGRGGWYGYTF

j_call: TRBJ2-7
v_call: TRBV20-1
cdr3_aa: CSAFRTSGGAPSYEQYF

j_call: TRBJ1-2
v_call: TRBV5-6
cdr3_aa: CASSLGNSRGYTF

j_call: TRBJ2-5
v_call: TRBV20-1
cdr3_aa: CSARDFRQGEQETQYF

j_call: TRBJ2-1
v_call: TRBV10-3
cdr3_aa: CAISESTSGIYEQFF

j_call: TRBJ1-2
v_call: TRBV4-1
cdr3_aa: CASSQKESANYGYTF

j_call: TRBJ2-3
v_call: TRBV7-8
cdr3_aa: CASSLLYSTDTQYF

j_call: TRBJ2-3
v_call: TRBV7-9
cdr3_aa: CASSERGTDTQYF

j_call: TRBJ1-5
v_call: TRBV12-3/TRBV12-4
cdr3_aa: CAISGGVGGYQPQHF